This is a list of T cell receptor beta chains from one sample in a study of regulatory T cells in long-lasting Graves disease. One entry per CDR3 protein results from TCRdb running MiXCR on the multiplex PCR reads. The sample contains more than 350,000 distinct CDR3 sequences, around 14% of which appear only once. The same data also went into a second study, on T cells in Graves' hyperthyroidism and ophthalmopathy.

This material consisted of peripheral blood mononuclear cells (PBMCs), taken at new diagnosis, from a patient treated with antithyroid drugs. The receptors stem from a woman aged 30 to 39 with Graves disease. The CDR3 runs from the conserved cysteine through the conserved F or W. D genes are given only for firm matches. The size field is filled for only some rows; it gives once, few, many or a size class.

d_call	v_call	clone_size	j_call	cdr3_aa	cdr3_nt
TRBD2	TRBV29-1	many	TRBJ2-1	CSVEDWSLAGVRAGNEQFF	TGCAGCGTTGAAGATTGGTCGCTAGCGGGAGTTCGGGCGGGGAATGAGCAGTTCTTC
-	TRBV6-5	many	TRBJ2-3	CASSFRVTSTDTQYF	TGTGCCAGCAGTTTTAGGGTAACTAGCACAGATACGCAGTATTTT
-	TRBV7-2	-	TRBJ1-5	CASSPGSSQPQHF	TGTGCCAGCAGCCCCGGTAGTAGTCAGCCCCAGCATTTT
-	TRBV12-3/TRBV12-4	many	TRBJ1-2	CASSLWGTGGYGYTF	TGTGCCAGCAGTTTATGGGGGACTGGCGGCTATGGCTACACCTTC
TRBD1	TRBV13	-	TRBJ1-3	CASSLRSGQVGDTIYF	TGTGCCAGCAGCTTACGTTCAGGACAGGTTGGGGACACCATATATTTT
-	TRBV7-3	many	TRBJ2-5	CASSFQGGQETQYF	TGTGCCAGCAGCTTTCAAGGGGGCCAAGAGACCCAGTACTTC
-	TRBV9	many	TRBJ2-1	CASSVLGGGLQLEQFF	TGTGCCAGCAGCGTCCTTGGCGGGGGCCTTCAATTGGAGCAGTTCTTC
-	TRBV30	many	TRBJ1-1	CAWSHAGTKVSAFF	TGTGCCTGGAGTCACGCCGGGACCAAAGTCTCAGCTTTCTTT
-	TRBV30	-	TRBJ2-4	CAWSEGVTGTADYKNIQYF	TGTGCCTGGAGTGAAGGGGTGACCGGGACCGCGGATTACAAAAACATTCAGTACTTC
-	TRBV12-3/TRBV12-4	-	TRBJ2-7	CASPNTGGRYGQYF	TGTGCCAGTCCGAACACGGGGGGCCGCTACGGGCAGTACTTC
-	TRBV9	many	TRBJ2-6	CASSARGAGANVLTF	TGTGCCAGCAGCGCGAGGGGGGCTGGGGCCAACGTCCTGACTTTC
TRBD2	TRBV27	-	TRBJ2-1	CASSLEVAGEQFF	TGTGCCAGCAGTTTAGAAGTAGCGGGGGAGCAGTTCTTC
-	TRBV6-2/TRBV6-3	-	TRBJ2-1	CASSRGSENEQFF	TGTGCCAGCTCCAGGGGCTCAGAGAATGAGCAGTTCTTC
TRBD1	TRBV6-2/TRBV6-3	-	TRBJ1-2	CASSWEQGARVNGYTF	TGTGCCAGCAGTTGGGAACAGGGGGCGCGGGTTAATGGCTACACCTTC
-	TRBV18	-	TRBJ1-5	CTSSPRGEGNQPQHF	TGTACCAGCTCACCACGGGGGGAAGGCAATCAGCCCCAGCATTTT
-	TRBV11-3	many	TRBJ1-4	CASGYRQGRGEKLFF	TGTGCCAGCGGATATCGTCAGGGGAGAGGGGAAAAACTGTTTTTT
-	TRBV20-1	many	TRBJ2-3	CSARVVGALTDTQYF	TGCAGTGCTAGAGTCGTGGGGGCGCTGACAGATACGCAGTATTTT
-	TRBV3-1	many	TRBJ1-1	CASSYRTYTEAFF	TGTGCCAGCAGCTACAGGACGTACACTGAAGCTTTCTTT
-	TRBV24-1	many	TRBJ2-1	CATSGLQGAYNEQFF	TGTGCCACCAGTGGCCTACAGGGCGCCTACAATGAGCAGTTCTTC
-	TRBV5-5	-	TRBJ2-3	CASSIRRELYTQYF	TGTGCCAGCAGCATAAGGAGGGAATTGTATACGCAGTATTTT
TRBD1	TRBV7-8	-	TRBJ2-6	CASSSGGQLLFSGANVLTF	TGTGCCAGCAGCTCAGGGGGACAGCTACTTTTCTCTGGGGCCAACGTCCTGACTTTC
TRBD2	TRBV10-3	few	TRBJ2-1	CAISESLAGGPEQFF	TGTGCCATCAGTGAGAGCCTAGCGGGAGGGCCGGAGCAGTTCTTC
TRBD2	TRBV28	many	TRBJ2-5	CASSQRLAGETQYF	TGTGCCAGCAGTCAGCGACTAGCGGGAGAGACCCAGTACTTC
-	TRBV18	many	TRBJ2-1	CASSPPQRSGYEQFF	TGTGCCAGCTCACCACCGCAGCGATCGGGCTATGAGCAGTTCTTC
TRBD1	TRBV6-2/TRBV6-3	many	TRBJ2-5	CASSWTTGGLETQYF	TGTGCCAGCAGTTGGACGACAGGGGGTTTAGAGACCCAGTACTTC
TRBD1	TRBV5-5	-	TRBJ1-2	CASSSGDPGQNYGYTF	TGTGCCAGCAGCTCCGGCGACCCGGGACAGAACTATGGCTACACCTTC
TRBD2	TRBV9	many	TRBJ2-5	CASSHKGLAGPPGETQYF	TGTGCCAGCAGTCATAAGGGACTAGCGGGACCCCCCGGAGAGACCCAGTACTTC
-	TRBV2	many	TRBJ1-5	CASSPFTGPQHF	TGTGCCAGCAGTCCCTTCACGGGGCCCCAGCATTTT
-	TRBV6-1	-	TRBJ1-3	CASRSYRPTGNTIYF	TGTGCCAGCAGGTCTTACAGACCGACGGGAAACACCATATATTTT
-	TRBV24-1	-	TRBJ2-2	CATSAGGNTGELFF	TGTGCCACCAGCGCCGGTGGGAACACCGGGGAGCTGTTTTTT
TRBD2	TRBV6-2/TRBV6-3	-	TRBJ2-3	CASSYPRTSRLRSSTDTQYF	TGTGCCAGCAGTTACCCGAGGACTAGCCGTTTGAGATCTAGCACAGATACGCAGTATTTT
TRBD2	TRBV24-1	many	TRBJ2-1	CATSVTREGPRYEQFF	TGTGCCACCAGTGTGACCCGGGAGGGCCCTAGGTATGAGCAGTTCTTC
TRBD1	TRBV19	-	TRBJ2-2	CASTYGVGGFGQANTGELFF	TGTGCCAGTACCTATGGGGTTGGTGGATTCGGACAGGCTAACACCGGGGAGCTGTTTTTT
TRBD2	TRBV30	many	TRBJ2-1	CAWSVGRSYNEQFF	TGTGCCTGGAGTGTCGGGAGGTCCTACAATGAGCAGTTCTTC
-	TRBV9	-	TRBJ2-5	CASSVSTQSRETQYF	TGTGCCAGCAGCGTAAGTACACAATCGCGAGAGACCCAGTACTTC
-	TRBV5-1	-	TRBJ2-1	CASSTTGPNNEQFF	TGCGCCAGCAGCACGACAGGTCCCAACAATGAGCAGTTCTTC
TRBD1	TRBV6-5	-	TRBJ1-2	CASSSDRVWGYTF	TGTGCCAGCAGTTCGGACAGGGTTTGGGGCTACACCTTC
-	TRBV7-2	many	TRBJ2-7	CASSALGSGYEQYF	TGTGCCAGCAGCGCCTTAGGGAGCGGCTACGAGCAGTACTTC
-	TRBV4-1	few	TRBJ2-7	CASSQEVVSSYEQYF	TGCGCCAGCAGCCAAGAGGTGGTATCCTCCTACGAGCAGTACTTC
-	TRBV7-3	many	TRBJ2-1	CASSPGPPTEQFF	TGTGCCAGCAGCCCGGGACCTCCGACTGAGCAGTTCTTC
TRBD2	TRBV29-1	-	TRBJ2-7	CSVEDRGGPYEQYF	TGCAGCGTTGAAGATCGGGGGGGGCCCTACGAGCAGTACTTC
-	TRBV20-1	many	TRBJ1-1	CSAYANRASMNTEAFF	TGCAGTGCTTATGCCAACAGGGCTAGCATGAACACTGAAGCTTTCTTT
-	TRBV4-2	few	TRBJ2-7	CASSQEGASPGAVYF	TGTGCCAGCAGCCAAGAGGGAGCTAGCCCGGGAGCAGTGTACTTC
-	TRBV7-9	few	TRBJ2-7	CASSVSRYEQYF	TGTGCCAGCAGCGTAAGCCGGTACGAGCAGTACTTC
-	TRBV30	few	TRBJ1-5	CAWSVSPLQSNQPQHF	TGTGCCTGGAGTGTATCCCCCTTGCAGAGCAATCAGCCCCAGCATTTT
TRBD2	TRBV7-8	many	TRBJ2-1	CASSLRLAGGYNEQFF	TGTGCCAGCAGCTTACGACTAGCGGGAGGCTACAATGAGCAGTTCTTC
-	TRBV7-8	-	TRBJ2-1	CASSLLHNEQFF	TGTGCCAGCAGCTTATTGCACAATGAGCAGTTCTTC
-	TRBV5-1	many	TRBJ2-1	CASSLVAGSEQFF	TGCGCCAGCAGCTTGGTAGCTGGGAGTGAGCAGTTCTTC
TRBD1	TRBV19	-	TRBJ2-1	CASTPGQGFSEQFF	TGTGCCAGTACTCCGGGACAGGGTTTCTCTGAGCAGTTCTTC
-	TRBV5-1	many	TRBJ2-4	CASSLQARGLAKNIQYF	TGCGCCAGCAGCTTGCAAGCCCGGGGGCTAGCCAAAAACATTCAGTACTTC
-	TRBV19	-	TRBJ2-1	CASVGMAGTNEQFF	TGTGCCAGTGTCGGGATGGCGGGAACCAATGAGCAGTTCTTC
TRBD2	TRBV6-2/TRBV6-3	-	TRBJ2-3	CANSQLAPSTDTQYF	TGTGCCAACAGTCAACTAGCGCCAAGCACAGATACGCAGTATTTT
TRBD2	TRBV4-2	-	TRBJ2-1	CASSRVPSGGNEQFF	TGTGCCAGCAGCCGAGTGCCTAGCGGAGGTAATGAGCAGTTCTTC
-	TRBV20-1	many	TRBJ2-7	CSARDPNEYEQYF	TGCAGTGCTAGAGATCCCAATGAATACGAGCAGTACTTC